This T cell receptor beta chain was identified in a study of cytomegalovirus exposure and HLA in healthy donors. Study-wide findings and caveats: Later analysis showed most CMV-associated TCR beta chains appearing HLA-restricted. Indistinguishable V segments, including TRBV6-2 and TRBV6-3, were excluded. A later analysis linked a missense DCLRE1C variant to TCR beta V- and J-gene trimming.

This PCR relied on a set of 60 Vbeta primers and 13 Jbeta primers. Repertoires were generated with immunoSEQ multiplex PCR, while TCRdb's copy carries only in-frame clones and drops some. This table has roughly 140,000 clones, approximately 80% appearing once. The CDR3 consists of 13 residues. V was cut by 4 bases and J by 3 bases, with 13 bases left in between. Germline V gene data show CDR1 as SQVTM and CDR2 as ANQGSEA. This clone has a handful of counts. Its antigen is undetermined. Sequencing was performed on PBMCs. The chain is built from TRBV29-1 and TRBJ2-7; possibly TRBD2 for D (6 bases). The TCR originated in a man aged 30 to 39 in good health and CMV-seropositive. This CDR3 reads CSVADYVYYEQYF. DNA of the CDR3: TGCAGCGTTGCGGACTATGTCTACTACGAGCAGTACTTC.